This T cell receptor beta chain comes out of a study of identical twins listed by TCRdb under 2016. At the level of the whole study: To test whether fetal clonotypes persist, this study deep-sequenced TCR alpha and beta repertoires from monozygotic twins, from unrelated adults of various ages, and from cord blood. To rule out contamination, the twin experiments were replicated at different times with different library preparation protocols. What the authors observed across the whole study: Compared with coincidental sharing between unrelated individuals, out-of-frame TCR alpha sequences shared between twins showed an excess of sequences with low generation probability. Because the same donors could not be followed over many years, the conclusions depended on cross-sectional statistical analysis. In monozygotic twins, out-of-frame TCR alpha sharing was systematically underestimated by recombination models, although the models agreed with sharing between unrelated individuals. The excess sharing between twins in beta out-of-frame sequences was weaker because fewer shared sequences reduced the signal-to-noise ratio. Invariant T cells such as MAIT and iNKT could partly confound zero-insertion analyses, though diverse VJ usage argued against this for most clonotypes. Fewer insertions were carried by abundant cord blood beta clonotypes, a similar but weaker trend appeared in young adult naive repertoires, and no such trend appeared in memory repertoires.

Only healthy Caucasian donors were included. Three pairs of female monozygotic twins, all aged roughly 18 to 29 years, were included in the twin cohort. Miltenyi CD45RO+ enrichment and human naive T-cell isolation kits were used to isolate memory (CD45RO+) and naive T cells from PBMC. Taken from cysteine to phenylalanine, the CDR3 has 14 residues. Only the CDR3 portion is preserved as DNA: 42 bases, with reading frame beginning at the first base. CDR1 and CDR2, per the germline V gene (reference sequence), are LNHNV and YYDKDF. This clonotype was seen many times. The target of this receptor is not known. Base qualities are missing; no much larger clone stands one base away. The library came from 5' RACE. Sequencing used an Illumina HiSeq 2000. A universal primer binding site was added through template switching, and the final cDNA carried a unique molecular identifier so that TCR cDNA molecules could be counted accurately. Specific primers in the conserved constant-segment region were used to synthesize first-strand cDNA for TCR alpha and beta chains. Each cDNA library was double barcoded, with a SMART-Mk sample barcode plus Illumina barcodes, to control for contamination. TruSeq adapter sequences along with Illumina sample barcodes were introduced in two successive PCR steps. The Illumina HiSeq platform was used with custom primers to sequence TCR alpha and beta cDNA libraries. In the original analysis: MiGEC processed the raw reads to extract unique molecular identifiers, while MiXCR was used to determine the CDR3 positions. Recombination models were inferred per individual with the repgenHMM and IGoR tools using an EM algorithm. Shared clonotype analysis was performed with the tcR package in R, normalizing sharing by the product of cloneset sizes. To study raw recombination without the effects of thymic and clonal selection, out-of-frame nonproductive sequences were analyzed. The public sequencing data were trimmed at Q25 with fastp and processed into clonotypes with MiXCR by TCRdb, which kept only in-frame beta chains. Identical CDR3 proteins give one entry, which carries the most common genes and DNA. It is TCRdb's table, rather than the study itself, that gives the V and J calls and clone size. This sample gives around 280,000 distinct CDR3 sequences in total; 8% to 9% of them show up just once. Approximately 2% of the sample is taken by the ten largest.

These data were also reused for a study on yellow fever vaccine responses in identical twins. Looking at the second paper: According to the authors, in identical twins the way T cells responded to vaccination appeared partly convergent and partly personalized. In the study, vaccine-responding T cell clones were precisely tracked in identical twins.

Sequencing used memory (CD45RO+) T cells sorted from blood. Explained via the paper, the cell subset or site label denotes: CD45RO+ enriched T cells. In this chain, TRBV15 is recombined with TRBJ2-2; TRBD1 aligns with 8 central bases. The TCR comes from a woman aged 18-29 years in good health. CDR3 protein: CAIQGARSTGELFF. In nucleotides, the sequence is TGTGCTATCCAGGGGGCTCGTAGTACCGGGGAGCTGTTTTTT.